The T cell receptor (beta chain) under discussion was sequenced for a study of blood T cell repertoires in COVID-19. About the study: Whether acute or convalescent, the COVID-19 samples came from the United States, Italy and Spain.

The protocol was immunoSEQ multiplex PCR, while the TCRdb copy is restricted to in-frame clones and leaves out a portion. In the table there are under 200,000 clones, 80% to 85% of which are singletons. This CDR3 is built from 15 residues. Germline-derived CDR1 and CDR2 are PRHDT and FYEKMQ (reference sequence). J gave up 3 bases and V 5 bases, and 6 bases lay outside the gene matches. Two negative PCRs, clearance, or symptom resolution had been documented for recovered Cohort 3 donors. This clone appeared a single time. Input material: PBMCs or T cells enriched from blood (not recorded which). The rearrangement joins TRBV13 to TRBJ2-2; TRBD2 aligns across 7 bases. This receptor was obtained from a woman between 45 and 60 years old who had recovered from COVID-19. This CDR3 is CASSARGLYTGELFF. Here the CDR3 DNA reads TGTGCCAGCAGCGCCCGGGGACTATACACCGGGGAGCTGTTTTTT. Variable domain in full (rest from reference TRBV13 and TRBJ2-2): AAGVIQSPRHLIKEKRETATLKCYPIPRHDTVYWYQQGPGQDPQFLISFYEKMQSDKGSIPDRFSAQQFSDYHSELNMSSLELGDSALYFCASSARGLYTGELFFGEGSRLTVL.